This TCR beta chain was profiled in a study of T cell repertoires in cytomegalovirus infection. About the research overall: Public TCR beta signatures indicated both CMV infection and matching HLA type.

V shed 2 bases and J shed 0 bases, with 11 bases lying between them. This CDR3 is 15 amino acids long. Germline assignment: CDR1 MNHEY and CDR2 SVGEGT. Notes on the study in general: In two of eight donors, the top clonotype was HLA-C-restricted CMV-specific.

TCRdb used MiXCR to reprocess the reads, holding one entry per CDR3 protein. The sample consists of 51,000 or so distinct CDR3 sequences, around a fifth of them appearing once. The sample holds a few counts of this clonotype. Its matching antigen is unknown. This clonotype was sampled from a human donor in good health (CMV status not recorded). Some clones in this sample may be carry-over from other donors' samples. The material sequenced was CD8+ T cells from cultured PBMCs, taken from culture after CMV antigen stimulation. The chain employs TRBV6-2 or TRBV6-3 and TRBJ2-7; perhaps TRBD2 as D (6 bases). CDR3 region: CASSYGRGSSYEQYF. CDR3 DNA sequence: TGTGCCAGCAGTTACGGACGGGGGAGCTCCTACGAGCAGTACTTC.